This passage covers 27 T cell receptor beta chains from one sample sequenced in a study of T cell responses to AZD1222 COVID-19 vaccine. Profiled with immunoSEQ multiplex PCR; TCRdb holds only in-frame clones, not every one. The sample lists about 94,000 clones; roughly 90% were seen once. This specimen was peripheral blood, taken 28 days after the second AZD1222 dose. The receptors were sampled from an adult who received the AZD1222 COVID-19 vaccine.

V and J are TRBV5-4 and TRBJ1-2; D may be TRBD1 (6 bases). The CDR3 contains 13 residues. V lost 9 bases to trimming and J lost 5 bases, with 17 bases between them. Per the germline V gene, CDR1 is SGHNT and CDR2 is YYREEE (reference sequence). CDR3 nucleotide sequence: TGTGCCACAAGGGGCCAGGGGTTTTATGGCTACACCTTC. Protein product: CATRGQGFYGYTF.

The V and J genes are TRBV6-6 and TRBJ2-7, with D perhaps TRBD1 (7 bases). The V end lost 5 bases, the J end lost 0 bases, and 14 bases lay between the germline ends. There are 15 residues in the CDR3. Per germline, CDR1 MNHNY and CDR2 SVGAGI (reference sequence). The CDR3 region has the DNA TGTGCCAGCAGTCCTCCGCGGGACAGCTCCTACGAGCAGTACTTC. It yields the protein CASSPPRDSSYEQYF.

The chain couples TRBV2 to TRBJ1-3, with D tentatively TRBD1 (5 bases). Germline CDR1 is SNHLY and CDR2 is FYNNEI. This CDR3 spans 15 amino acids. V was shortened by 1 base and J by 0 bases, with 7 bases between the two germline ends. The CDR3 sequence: CASSEGGVSGNTIYF. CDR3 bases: TGTGCCAGCAGTGAAGGGGGCGTCTCTGGAAACACCATATATTTT.

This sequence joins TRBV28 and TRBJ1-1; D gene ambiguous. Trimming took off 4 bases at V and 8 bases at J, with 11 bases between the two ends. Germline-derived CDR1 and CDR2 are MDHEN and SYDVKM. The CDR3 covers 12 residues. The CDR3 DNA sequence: TGTGCCAGCAGTTCCCCCCAGCGGGAAGCTTTCTTT. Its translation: CASSSPQREAFF.

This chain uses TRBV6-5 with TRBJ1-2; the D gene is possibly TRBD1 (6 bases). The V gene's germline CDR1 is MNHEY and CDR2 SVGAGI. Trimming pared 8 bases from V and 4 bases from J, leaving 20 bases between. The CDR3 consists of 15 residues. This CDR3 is CASLRDTSHGYGYTF. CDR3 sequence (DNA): TGTGCCAGCCTCCGGGACACTTCTCACGGCTATGGCTACACCTTC.

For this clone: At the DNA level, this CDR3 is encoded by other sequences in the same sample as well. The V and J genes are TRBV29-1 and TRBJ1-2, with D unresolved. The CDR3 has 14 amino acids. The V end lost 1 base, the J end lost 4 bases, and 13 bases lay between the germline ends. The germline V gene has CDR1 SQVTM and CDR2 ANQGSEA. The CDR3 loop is CSVEVEGRPYGYTF. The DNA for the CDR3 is TGCAGCGTTGAAGTGGAAGGGCGTCCCTATGGCTACACCTTC.

CDR3: CASSPRTGNTEAFF. In DNA form, the CDR3 reads TGTGCCAGCAGCCCCCGGACGGGGAACACTGAAGCTTTCTTT. This rearrangement joins TRBV9 to TRBJ1-1; D unresolved. The CDR3 is made up of 14 amino acids. The V end lost 4 bases, the J end lost 1 base, and 11 bases lay between the germline ends. CDR1 is SGDLS and CDR2 is YYNGEE in the germline V gene. Variable domain in full (rest from reference TRBV9 and TRBJ1-1): DSGVTQTPKHLITATGQRVTLRCSPRSGDLSVYWYQQSLDQGLQFLIQYYNGEERAKGNILERFSAQQFPDLHSELNLSSLELGDSALYFCASSPRTGNTEAFFGQGTRLTVV.

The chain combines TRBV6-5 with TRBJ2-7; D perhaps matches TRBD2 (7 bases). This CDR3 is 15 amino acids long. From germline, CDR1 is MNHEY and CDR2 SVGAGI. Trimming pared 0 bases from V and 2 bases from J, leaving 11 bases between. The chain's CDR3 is CASSYSGGATYEQYF. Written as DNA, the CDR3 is TGTGCCAGCAGTTACTCGGGGGGGGCAACCTACGAGCAGTACTTC.

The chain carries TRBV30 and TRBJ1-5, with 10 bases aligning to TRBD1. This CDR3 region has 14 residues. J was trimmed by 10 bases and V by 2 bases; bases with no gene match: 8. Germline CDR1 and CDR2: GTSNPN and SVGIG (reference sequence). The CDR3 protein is CAWSRGTGAEPQHF. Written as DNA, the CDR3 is TGTGCCTGGAGTAGGGGGACAGGGGCGGAACCCCAGCATTTT.

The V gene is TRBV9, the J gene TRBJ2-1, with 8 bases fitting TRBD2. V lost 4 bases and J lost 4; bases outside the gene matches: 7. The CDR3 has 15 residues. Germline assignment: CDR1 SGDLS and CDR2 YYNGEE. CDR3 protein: CASSPLTSEYNEQFF. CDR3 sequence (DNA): TGTGCCAGCAGCCCTCTGACTAGCGAATACAATGAGCAGTTCTTC.

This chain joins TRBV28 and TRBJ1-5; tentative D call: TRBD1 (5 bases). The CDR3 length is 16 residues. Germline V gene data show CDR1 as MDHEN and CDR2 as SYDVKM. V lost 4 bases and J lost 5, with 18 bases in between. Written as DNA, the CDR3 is TGTGCCAGCAGTTCCCCCTTCGAGGGGACCTATCAGCCCCAGCATTTT. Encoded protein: CASSSPFEGTYQPQHF.

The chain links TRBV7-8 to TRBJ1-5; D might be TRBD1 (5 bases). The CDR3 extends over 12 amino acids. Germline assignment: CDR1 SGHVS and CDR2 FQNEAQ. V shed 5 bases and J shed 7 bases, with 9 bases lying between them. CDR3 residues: CASSPGGQPQHF. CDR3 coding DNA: TGTGCCAGCAGCCCGGGGGGGCAGCCCCAGCATTTT.

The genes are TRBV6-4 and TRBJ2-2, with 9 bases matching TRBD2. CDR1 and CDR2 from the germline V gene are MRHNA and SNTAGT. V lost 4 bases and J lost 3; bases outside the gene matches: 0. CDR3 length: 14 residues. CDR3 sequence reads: CASSVAGDTGELFF. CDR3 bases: TGTGCCAGCAGTGTAGCGGGAGACACCGGGGAGCTGTTTTTT.

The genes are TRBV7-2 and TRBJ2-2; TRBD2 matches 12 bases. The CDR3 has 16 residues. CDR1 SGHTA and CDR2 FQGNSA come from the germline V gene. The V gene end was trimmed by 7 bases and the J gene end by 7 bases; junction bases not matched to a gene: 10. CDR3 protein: CASTPASGRAGGELFF. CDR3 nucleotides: TGTGCCAGCACCCCTGCTAGCGGGAGGGCCGGCGGGGAGCTGTTTTTT.

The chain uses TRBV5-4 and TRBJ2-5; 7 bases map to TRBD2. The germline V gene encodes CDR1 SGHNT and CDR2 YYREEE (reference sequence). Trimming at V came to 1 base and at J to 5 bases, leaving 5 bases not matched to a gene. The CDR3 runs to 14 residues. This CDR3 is CASSLRGGIETQYF. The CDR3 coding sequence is TGTGCCAGCAGCTTGCGGGGAGGGATCGAGACCCAGTACTTC.

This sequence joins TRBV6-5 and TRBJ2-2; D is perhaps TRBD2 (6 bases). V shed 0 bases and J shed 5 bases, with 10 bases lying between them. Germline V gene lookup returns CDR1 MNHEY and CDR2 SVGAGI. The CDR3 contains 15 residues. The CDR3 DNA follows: TGTGCCAGCAGTTACTCGGGGACTGTGACCGGGGAGCTGTTTTTT. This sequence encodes CASSYSGTVTGELFF.

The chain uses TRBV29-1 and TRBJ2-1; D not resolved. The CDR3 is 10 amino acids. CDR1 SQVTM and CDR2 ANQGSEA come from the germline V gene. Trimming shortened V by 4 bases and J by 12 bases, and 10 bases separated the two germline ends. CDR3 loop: CSVVERGQFF. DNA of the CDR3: TGCAGCGTTGTGGAGAGAGGGCAGTTCTTC.

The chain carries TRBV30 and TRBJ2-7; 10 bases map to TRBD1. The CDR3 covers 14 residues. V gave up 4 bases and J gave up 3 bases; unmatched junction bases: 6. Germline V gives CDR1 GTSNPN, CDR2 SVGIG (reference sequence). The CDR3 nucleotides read TGTGCCTGGATGGATTGGACAGGGGGCTACGAGCAGTACTTC. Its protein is CAWMDWTGGYEQYF.

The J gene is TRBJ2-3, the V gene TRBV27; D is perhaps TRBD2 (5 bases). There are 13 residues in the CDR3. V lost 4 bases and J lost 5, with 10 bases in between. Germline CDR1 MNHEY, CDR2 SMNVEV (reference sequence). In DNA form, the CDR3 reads TGTGCCAGCAGTTGGCGGGCTGGAGATACGCAGTATTTT. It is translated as CASSWRAGDTQYF.

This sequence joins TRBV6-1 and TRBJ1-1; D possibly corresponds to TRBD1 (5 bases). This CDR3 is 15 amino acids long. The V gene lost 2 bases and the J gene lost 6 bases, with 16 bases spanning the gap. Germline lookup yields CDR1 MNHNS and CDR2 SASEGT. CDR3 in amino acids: CASSETPWGGSEAFF. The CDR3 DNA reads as TGTGCCAGCAGTGAAACGCCGTGGGGGGGATCTGAAGCTTTCTTT.

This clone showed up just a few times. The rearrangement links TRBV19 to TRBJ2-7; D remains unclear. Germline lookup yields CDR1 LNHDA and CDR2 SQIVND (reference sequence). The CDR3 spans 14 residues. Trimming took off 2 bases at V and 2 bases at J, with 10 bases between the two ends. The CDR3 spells CASSIQDVTYEQYF. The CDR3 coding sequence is TGTGCCAGTAGTATACAGGACGTAACCTACGAGCAGTACTTC.

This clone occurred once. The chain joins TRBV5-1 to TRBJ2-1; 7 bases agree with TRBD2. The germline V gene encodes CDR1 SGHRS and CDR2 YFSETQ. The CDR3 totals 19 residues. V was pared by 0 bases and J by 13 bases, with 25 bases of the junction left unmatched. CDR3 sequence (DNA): TGCGCCAGCAGCTTGGCTGTATCCCGGGAGGCCCCGGGAGCCATAGTACAGTTCTTC. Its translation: CASSLAVSREAPGAIVQFF.

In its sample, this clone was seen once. As DNA, the CDR3 is TGTGCCAGCAGTTCCCCGGGGGGGCCTTCCTACGAGCAGTACTTC. Translation: CASSSPGGPSYEQYF. The chain uses TRBV6-5 and TRBJ2-7; 8 nucleotides agree with TRBD2. The CDR3 has 15 residues. The ends lost 4 bases at V and 1 base at J; junction bases unmatched: 6. Germline assignment: CDR1 MNHEY and CDR2 SVGAGI.

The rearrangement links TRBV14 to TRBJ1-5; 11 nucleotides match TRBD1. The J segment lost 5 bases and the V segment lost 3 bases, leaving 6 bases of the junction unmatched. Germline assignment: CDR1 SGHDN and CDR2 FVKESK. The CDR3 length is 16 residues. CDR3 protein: CASSQRWTGGDQPQHF. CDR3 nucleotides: TGTGCCAGCAGCCAGCGCTGGACAGGGGGCGATCAGCCCCAGCATTTT.

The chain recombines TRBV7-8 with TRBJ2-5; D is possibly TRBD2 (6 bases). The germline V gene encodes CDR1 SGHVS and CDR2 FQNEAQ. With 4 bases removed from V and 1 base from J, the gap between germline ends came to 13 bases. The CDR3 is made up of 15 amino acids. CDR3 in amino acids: CASSSLRDFQETQYF. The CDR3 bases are TGTGCCAGCAGCTCTCTCCGGGACTTCCAAGAGACCCAGTACTTC.

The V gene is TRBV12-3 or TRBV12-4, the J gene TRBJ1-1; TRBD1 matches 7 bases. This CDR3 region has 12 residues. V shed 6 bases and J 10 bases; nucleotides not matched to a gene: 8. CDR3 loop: CASSRGGRVAFF. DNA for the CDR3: TGTGCCAGCAGCAGGGGGGGGCGGGTAGCTTTCTTT.

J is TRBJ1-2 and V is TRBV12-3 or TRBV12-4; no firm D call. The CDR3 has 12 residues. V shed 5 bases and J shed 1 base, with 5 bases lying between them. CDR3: CASSPYNYGYTF. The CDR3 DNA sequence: TGTGCCAGCAGTCCTTATAACTATGGCTACACCTTC.